The 26 T cell receptor beta chains listed next were all sequenced from one sample in a study of T cell changes during pregnancy in multiple sclerosis. The table came from immunoSEQ multiplex PCR; TCRdb's copy has only in-frame clones and leaves some out. This sample has about 44,000 clones; 96% occur once, and the top ten carry about 0.92%. The sequencing here drew on peripheral blood, taken in the second trimester of pregnancy. These TCRs come from a female donor with multiple sclerosis, enrolled in a pregnancy study.

The J gene is TRBJ1-4, the V gene TRBV11-2, with D possibly being TRBD1 (6 bases). The CDR3 consists of 15 residues. Germline CDR1 is SGHAT and CDR2 is FQNNGV. V was trimmed by 4 bases and J by 5 bases, leaving 14 bases between them. The CDR3 loop is CASSYGGRPNEKLFF. The CDR3 DNA reads as TGTGCCAGCAGCTATGGGGGCCGTCCGAATGAAAAACTGTTTTTT.

This chain uses TRBV29-1 with TRBJ2-5, with TRBD2 matching 9 bases. Trimming removed 4 bases from V and 4 bases from J; junction bases left unmatched: 7. Germline V gene lookup returns CDR1 SQVTM and CDR2 ANQGSEA. The CDR3 has 14 residues. The CDR3 DNA is TGCAGCGTTGGGAGCGGGGGGCGAGGAGAGACCCAGTACTTC. Translated: CSVGSGGRGETQYF. Combining the CDR3 with reference TRBV29-1 and TRBJ2-5 gives the whole variable domain SAVISQKPSRDICQRGTSLTIQCQVDSQVTMMFWYRQQPGQSLTLIATANQGSEATYESGFVIDKFPISRPNLTFSTLTVSNMSPEDSSIYLCSVGSGGRGETQYFGPGTRLLVL.

V and J are TRBV5-1 and TRBJ2-1; 7 bases match TRBD2. Germline V gene data show CDR1 as SGHRS and CDR2 as YFSETQ. The CDR3 consists of 16 residues. Germline trimming cut 0 bases from V and 7 bases from J; bases unmatched to any gene: 10. CDR3 loop: CASSLAAGVGANEQFF. CDR3 sequence (DNA): TGCGCCAGCAGCTTGGCCGCGGGAGTCGGGGCGAATGAGCAGTTCTTC.

The chain couples TRBV5-1 to TRBJ2-7; 8 bases are a match to TRBD1. CDR1 SGHRS and CDR2 YFSETQ come from the germline V gene. Trimming at V came to 4 bases and at J to 4 bases, leaving 4 bases not matched to a gene. There are 13 residues in the CDR3. For the CDR3, the DNA is TGCGCCAGCAGCCTAAGACAGGGGTACGAGCAGTACTTC. It specifies CASSLRQGYEQYF.

The chain uses TRBV9 and TRBJ2-1, with TRBD2 as a possible D gene (5 bases). The CDR3 has 12 residues. Germline CDR1 reads SGDLS; CDR2 reads YYNGEE. Trimming stripped 4 bases from V and 9 bases from J, with 11 bases between. The CDR3 spells CASSRTRTEQFF. DNA for the CDR3: TGTGCCAGCAGCCGAACTAGAACTGAGCAGTTCTTC.

A single count supports this clone. This chain connects TRBV5-1 to TRBJ1-1; 8 bases match TRBD1. Germline trimming cut 5 bases from V and 1 base from J; bases unmatched to any gene: 4. Germline loops: CDR1 SGHRS, CDR2 YFSETQ. This CDR3 comprises 14 residues. The CDR3 spells CASSQGAGNTEAFF. CDR3 DNA: TGCGCCAGCAGTCAGGGGGCAGGGAACACTGAAGCTTTCTTT. The variable domain in full, with the rest retrieved from reference TRBV5-1 and TRBJ1-1, is KAGVTQTPRYLIKTRGQQVTLSCSPISGHRSVSWYQQTPGQGLQFLFEYFSETQRNKGNFPGRFSGRQFSNSRSEMNVSTLELGDSALYLCASSQGAGNTEAFFGQGTRLTVV.

The J gene is TRBJ2-7, the V gene TRBV10-3, with 8 nucleotides matching TRBD1. This CDR3 comprises 14 residues. Trimming at V came to 1 base and at J to 6 bases, leaving 5 bases not matched to a gene. Per the germline V gene, CDR1 is ENHRY and CDR2 is SYGVKD. CDR3 DNA sequence: TGTGCCATCAGTGAGTGCCAGGGGGCATGCGAGCAGTACTTC. Translation gives CAISECQGACEQYF.

V usage is TRBV4-3 and J usage is TRBJ2-2; 11 nucleotides match TRBD2. This CDR3 contains 18 residues. The junction had 4 bases not matched to a gene; V was cut back by 1 base and J by 0 bases. Per the germline V gene, CDR1 is LGHNA and CDR2 is YSLEER. The CDR3 DNA is TGCGCCAGCAGCCAAGCCGCTAGCGGGGGGTCGAACACCGGGGAGCTGTTTTTT. Translation: CASSQAASGGSNTGELFF.

Concerning this clone itself: It is likely a read error, because the conserved phenylalanine at the end of the CDR3 is missing. V gene TRBV12-5 combines with J gene TRBJ1-5; 7 bases fit TRBD1. The ends lost 1 base at V and 2 bases at J; junction bases unmatched: 2. Germline CDR1 and CDR2: LGHNT and FRNRAP. The CDR3 covers 15 residues. The chain's CDR3 is CASGLDTGGNQPQHS. CDR3 DNA: TGTGCTAGTGGTTTGGACACAGGGGGCAATCAGCCCCAGCATTCT.

This chain uses TRBV7-8 with TRBJ2-2, with D maybe TRBD1 (6 bases). The V end lost 5 bases, the J end lost 2 bases, and 15 bases lay between the germline ends. CDR3 length equals 16 residues. Germline assignment: CDR1 SGHVS and CDR2 FQNEAQ. The DNA for the CDR3 is TGTGCCAGCAGCACAGGACAGAGATACAACACCGGGGAGCTGTTTTTT. Translation gives CASSTGQRYNTGELFF.

The chain combines TRBV7-9 with TRBJ2-7; 7 bases map to TRBD2. The CDR3 covers 16 residues. Germline values: CDR1 SEHNR, CDR2 FQNEAQ (reference sequence). Trimming removed 0 bases from V and 1 base from J; junction bases left unmatched: 6. The CDR3 reads CASSLARKRGSYEQYF. The CDR3, as DNA: TGTGCCAGCAGCTTAGCGAGAAAGCGGGGTTCCTACGAGCAGTACTTC.

V is TRBV25-1 and J is TRBJ2-7, with 7 nucleotides matching TRBD1. Germline CDR1 and CDR2: MGHDK and SYGVNS. The CDR3 loop spans 14 amino acids. V lost 3 bases and J lost 4; bases outside the gene matches: 6. The CDR3 reads CASSDGTDVYEQYF. The CDR3 DNA reads as TGTGCCAGCAGTGATGGGACAGACGTTTACGAGCAGTACTTC.

The chain links TRBV4-2 to TRBJ2-5; weak D call: TRBD2 (5 bases). Germline V lookup: CDR1 LGHNA, CDR2 YNFKEQ. The CDR3 loop spans 14 amino acids. Trimming removed 4 bases from V and 2 bases from J, with 11 bases in between. CDR3 sequence (DNA): TGTGCCAGCAGCCCTCGACTAACACAAGAGACCCAGTACTTC. Its protein is CASSPRLTQETQYF.

The chain employs TRBV5-4 and TRBJ2-7; TRBD2 agrees at 12 bases. Trimming took 4 bases from V and 0 from J; bases not matched to a gene: 8. CDR3 size: 17 residues. Germline V gene sequence: CDR1 SGHNT, CDR2 YYREEE (reference sequence). This chain's CDR3 is CASSTGTSGYGSYEQYF. The CDR3 DNA is TGTGCCAGCAGCACCGGGACTAGCGGGTACGGCTCCTACGAGCAGTACTTC. Supplemented by reference TRBV5-4 and TRBJ2-7, the full variable domain reads ETGVTQSPTHLIKTRGQQVTLRCSSQSGHNTVSWYQQALGQGPQFIFQYYREEENGRGNFPPRFSGLQFPNYSSELNVNALELDDSALYLCASSTGTSGYGSYEQYFGPGTRLTVT.

This chain joins TRBV6-5 and TRBJ2-7, with 12 bases that match TRBD1. Trimming at V came to 4 bases and at J to 6 bases, leaving 7 bases not matched to a gene. Germline CDR1 MNHEY, CDR2 SVGAGI. This CDR3 is 15 amino acids long. In DNA, the CDR3 is TGTGCCAGCAGTTTCGGGGGGACAGGGGGCTTCGAGCAGTACTTC. Translation gives CASSFGGTGGFEQYF.

The chain carries TRBV18 and TRBJ2-1; 12 bases are shared with TRBD1. This CDR3 is 15 amino acids long. The junction had 8 bases not matched to a gene; V was cut back by 6 bases and J by 8 bases. Germline CDR1 is KGHSH and CDR2 is LQKENI. The CDR3 sequence: CASSLRGQGAYEQFF. The DNA of the CDR3 is TGTGCCAGCTCGCTTAGGGGACAGGGGGCGTATGAGCAGTTCTTC.

V gene TRBV19 combines with J gene TRBJ1-1; 9 nucleotides align to TRBD1. Trimming at V came to 4 bases and at J to 7 bases, leaving 7 bases not matched to a gene. The CDR3 is 14 residues long. Germline CDR1 and CDR2: LNHDA and SQIVND (reference sequence). CDR3 DNA sequence: TGTGCCAGTAGTACCCGGGACAGGGTGGGTGAAGCTTTCTTT. Protein: CASSTRDRVGEAFF.

The rearrangement joins TRBV7-3 to TRBJ2-1; D is perhaps TRBD1 (5 bases). With 4 bases removed from V and 1 base from J, the gap between germline ends came to 14 bases. Germline values: CDR1 SGHTA, CDR2 FQGTGA. The CDR3 extends over 16 amino acids. The CDR3 loop is CASSSKGRGSYNEQFF. Here the CDR3 DNA reads TGTGCCAGCAGCTCCAAAGGAAGGGGATCCTACAATGAGCAGTTCTTC. Full variable domain (remainder filled in from reference TRBV7-3 and TRBJ2-1): GAGVSQTPSNKVTEKGKYVELRCDPISGHTALYWYRQSLGQGPEFLIYFQGTGAADDSGLPNDRFFAVRPEGSVSTLKIQRTERGDSAVYLCASSSKGRGSYNEQFFGPGTRLTVL.

This rearrangement joins TRBV5-1 to TRBJ1-1; 9 nucleotides align to TRBD1. CDR3 size: 20 residues. The germline gives CDR1 SGHRS, CDR2 YFSETQ. V lost 0 bases and J lost 1; bases outside the gene matches: 16. The CDR3, as DNA: TGCGCCAGCAGCTTGGTCCCCCCGGGACAGGGAAATTCCCGGAACACTGAAGCTTTCTTT. Translated, it gives CASSLVPPGQGNSRNTEAFF. Full variable domain (missing parts from reference TRBV5-1 and TRBJ1-1): KAGVTQTPRYLIKTRGQQVTLSCSPISGHRSVSWYQQTPGQGLQFLFEYFSETQRNKGNFPGRFSGRQFSNSRSEMNVSTLELGDSALYLCASSLVPPGQGNSRNTEAFFGQGTRLTVV.

V gene TRBV27 combines with J gene TRBJ2-1; 11 bases are a match to TRBD2. Germline V gives CDR1 MNHEY, CDR2 SMNVEV (reference sequence). CDR3 length equals 14 residues. The ends lost 5 bases at V and 7 bases at J; junction bases unmatched: 4. CDR3 DNA: TGTGCCAGCAGTAGGCTAGCGGGAGGAAATGAGCAGTTCTTC. Protein: CASSRLAGGNEQFF.

The CDR3 sequence is CASSFRRGSYEQYF. In DNA form, the CDR3 reads TGTGCCAGCAGTTTTAGAAGGGGATCCTACGAGCAGTACTTC. The rearrangement uses TRBV27 and TRBJ2-7; a weak D match, TRBD1 (5 bases). This CDR3 contains 14 residues. From germline, CDR1 is MNHEY and CDR2 SMNVEV (reference sequence). V lost 3 bases and J 1 base, leaving 10 bases between the germline ends.

DNA of the CDR3: TGTGCCAGCACTCGTTACCAAGAGACCCAGTACTTC. This sequence encodes CASTRYQETQYF. The chain carries TRBV6-5 and TRBJ2-5; D ambiguous. The germline V gene encodes CDR1 MNHEY and CDR2 SVGAGI. The CDR3 length is 12 residues. V was cut by 7 bases and J by 0 bases, with 6 bases left in between.

V is TRBV28 and J is TRBJ2-7, with 8 nucleotides matching TRBD2. Germline V lookup: CDR1 MDHEN, CDR2 SYDVKM. The CDR3 loop spans 14 amino acids. With V trimmed by 1 base and J by 3 bases, 2 bases remained unmatched. The CDR3 DNA reads TGTGCCAGCAGTTTATCAGCGGGAGTCTACGAGCAGTACTTC. This gives the protein CASSLSAGVYEQYF.

The rearrangement links TRBV2 to TRBJ1-5; the D gene is possibly TRBD1 (6 bases). Germline loops: CDR1 SNHLY, CDR2 FYNNEI. Trimming cost V 7 bases and J 2 bases, with 15 bases left between them. The CDR3 loop spans 15 amino acids. Written as DNA, the CDR3 is TGTGCCAGCATAACCGACAGGCTAGGCAATCAGCCCCAGCATTTT. Amino acids: CASITDRLGNQPQHF.

The chain carries TRBV4-1 and TRBJ2-1, with 10 nucleotides matching TRBD2. Per germline, CDR1 MGHRA and CDR2 YSYEKL. The CDR3 is 16 amino acids. With V trimmed by 5 bases and J by 8 bases, 12 bases remained unmatched. In DNA form, the CDR3 reads TGCGCCAGCAGCGCCCCCGGGACTAGCGAAATCGATGAGCAGTTCTTC. Amino acid sequence: CASSAPGTSEIDEQFF.

The rearrangement joins TRBV28 to TRBJ2-3; tentatively, D is TRBD2 (6 bases). Trimming cost V 3 bases and J 4 bases, with 14 bases left between them. Germline V lookup: CDR1 MDHEN, CDR2 SYDVKM. The CDR3 is made up of 15 amino acids. In DNA, the CDR3 is TGTGCCAGCAGTTTGGCCCAGACTAGGGCAGATACGCAGTATTTT. Translation gives CASSLAQTRADTQYF.